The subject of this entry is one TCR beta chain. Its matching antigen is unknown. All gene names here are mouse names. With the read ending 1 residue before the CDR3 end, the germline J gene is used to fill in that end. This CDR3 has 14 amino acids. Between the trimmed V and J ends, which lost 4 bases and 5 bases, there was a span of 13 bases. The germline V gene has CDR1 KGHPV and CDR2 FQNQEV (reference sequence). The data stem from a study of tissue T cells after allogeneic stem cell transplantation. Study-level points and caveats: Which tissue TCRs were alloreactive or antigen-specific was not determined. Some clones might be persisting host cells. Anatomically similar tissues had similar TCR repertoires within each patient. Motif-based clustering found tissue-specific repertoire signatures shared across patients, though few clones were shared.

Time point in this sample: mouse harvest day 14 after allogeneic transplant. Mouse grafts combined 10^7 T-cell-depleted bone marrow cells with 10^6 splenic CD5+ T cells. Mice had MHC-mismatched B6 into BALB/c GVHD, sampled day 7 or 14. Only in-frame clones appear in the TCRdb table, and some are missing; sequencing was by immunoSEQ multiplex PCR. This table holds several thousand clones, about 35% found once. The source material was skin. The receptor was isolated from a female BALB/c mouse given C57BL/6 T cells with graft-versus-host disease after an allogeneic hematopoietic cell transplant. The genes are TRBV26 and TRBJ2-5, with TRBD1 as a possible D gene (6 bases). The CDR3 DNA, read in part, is TGTGCCAGCAGTCCCGGGACAAGGGGAGACACCCAGTAC. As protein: CASSPGTRGDTQY. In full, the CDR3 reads CASSPGTRGDTQYF. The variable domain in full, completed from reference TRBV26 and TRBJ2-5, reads NSKVIQTPRYLVKGQGQKAKMRCIPEKGHPVVFWYQQNKNNEFKFLINFQNQEVLQQIDMTEKRFSAECPSNSPCSLEIQSSEAGDSALYLCASSPGTRGDTQYFGPGTRLLVL.